Listed below are T cell receptor beta chains from one sample, sequenced in a study of blood T cell repertoires in COVID-19. The protocol was immunoSEQ multiplex PCR, while the TCRdb copy is restricted to in-frame clones and leaves out a portion. The table includes approximately 250,000 clones, 85% detected once. Material for sequencing was peripheral blood. These TCRs come from a man in his forties with acute or convalescent COVID-19. The CDR3 runs from the conserved cysteine through the conserved F or W. A D gene is named only where the DNA matches it firmly. Size tells how often a clone was seen (once, few, many) or the class of an expanded clone, and some rows leave it out.

clone_size	j_call	v_call	d_call	cdr3_nt	cdr3_aa
.	TRBJ1-5	TRBV10-3	.	TGTGCCATCAGTGAGTCGACTGGCCAGCCCCAGCATTTT	CAISESTGQPQHF
.	TRBJ1-5	TRBV5-1	.	TGCGCCAGCAGTCAGGGGTACGGGAGCAATCAGCCCCAGCATTTT	CASSQGYGSNQPQHF
once	TRBJ1-5	TRBV19	.	TGTGCCAGTAGTATCGAAGACTCTAGCAATCAGCCCCAGCATTTT	CASSIEDSSNQPQHF
.	TRBJ1-1	TRBV5-1	.	TGCGCCAGCAGCGTAGGGGCGGCGTACACTGAAGCTTTCTTT	CASSVGAAYTEAFF
.	TRBJ2-2	TRBV11-2	TRBD1	TGTGCCAGCCAGGGGGTCAGCACCGGGGAGCTGTTTTTT	CASQGVSTGELFF
.	TRBJ1-2	TRBV6-5	.	TGTGCCAGCAGCACCGGTAGCAGGGTCTATGGCTACACCTTC	CASSTGSRVYGYTF
.	TRBJ1-1	TRBV7-9	.	TGTGCCAGCAGCTTAGGGACAGTTGAAGCTTTCTTT	CASSLGTVEAFF
.	TRBJ2-5	TRBV9	.	TGTGCCAGCAGCGTAGAGGGGCGTCCAGAGACCCAGTACTTC	CASSVEGRPETQYF
.	TRBJ1-2	TRBV29-1	TRBD1	TGCAGCGTTGGGACAGGGGACTATGGCTACACCTTC	CSVGTGDYGYTF
.	TRBJ2-3	TRBV5-1	.	TGCGCCAGCAGCTTGGGCGGGACGTGGGGCACAGATACGCAGTATTTT	CASSLGGTWGTDTQYF
.	TRBJ2-5	TRBV5-4	TRBD2	TGTGCCAGCAGCCAAAGCGGGAACCAAGAGACCCAGTACTTC	CASSQSGNQETQYF
few	TRBJ1-1	TRBV14	.	TGTGCCAGCAGCCCGAGGACATCCCAGAACACTGAAGCTTTCTTT	CASSPRTSQNTEAFF
.	TRBJ1-5	TRBV25-1	TRBD1	TGTGCCAGCAGTTCCCATCCCGACAGGGATCAGCCCCAGCATTTT	CASSSHPDRDQPQHF
.	TRBJ2-2	TRBV6-2/TRBV6-3	.	TGTGCCAGCAGTTATAGCCCAGCGGGCACCGGGGAGCTGTTTTTT	CASSYSPAGTGELFF
.	TRBJ1-5	TRBV5-1	.	TGCGCCAGCAGCTTGGGGGGTGGCGGGGTTAGCAATCAGCCCCAGCATTTT	CASSLGGGGVSNQPQHF
.	TRBJ2-7	TRBV18	.	TGTGCCAGCTCGGGACTTCTGGTAGCGGACGAGCAGTACTTC	CASSGLLVADEQYF
once	TRBJ2-1	TRBV29-1	.	TGCAGCGCCTCGACAGCCTACAATGAGCAGTTCTTC	CSASTAYNEQFF
.	TRBJ1-6	TRBV28	.	TGTGCCAGCAGTCTCAGTTCCGAGGGTTCACCCCTCCACTTT	CASSLSSEGSPLHF
.	TRBJ1-3	TRBV6-5	.	TGTGCCAGCAGTTACGCTCGGACAGCAAACACCATATATTTT	CASSYARTANTIYF
.	TRBJ1-1	TRBV6-5	.	TGTGCCAGCAGGGGGAGGGAAATTGCTTTCTTT	CASRGREIAFF
.	TRBJ2-1	TRBV4-3	TRBD2	TGCGCCAGCAGTGCAGGAAGCGGGGGGACCAATGAGCAGTTCTTC	CASSAGSGGTNEQFF
.	TRBJ1-2	TRBV28	.	TGTGCCAGCACCTCTAACTATGGCTACACCTTC	CASTSNYGYTF